One sample yielded the 7 T cell receptor beta chains listed below, sequenced in a study of glioma-infiltrating T cells. TCR alpha and beta CDR3 regions were amplified from RNA using iRepertoire nested multiplex PCR. TCRdb ran MiXCR on the multiplex PCR reads and lists one entry per CDR3 protein. This sample yields about 380,000 distinct CDR3 sequences, of which less than 50% are seen a single time; around 12% belongs to the top ten. The specimen sequenced was glioma tissue, nonneoplastic brain tissue, or PBMCs (not recorded which). The receptors stem from a human donor with low-grade glioma or glioblastoma, undergoing nonglioma brain surgery, or in good health (not recorded which).

This chain links TRBV20-1 with TRBJ1-1, with a possible D match to TRBD1 (6 bases). Deletions cut 6 bases from V and 1 base from J, with 12 bases between. CDR3 length: 13 residues. Germline CDR1 is DFQATT and CDR2 is SNEGSKA (reference sequence). CDR3 amino acids: CSATTGSNTEAFF. For the CDR3, the DNA is TGCAGTGCAACCACAGGGTCGAACACTGAAGCTTTCTTT.

Concerning this clonotype: This may stem from a read error, because a much larger clone lies one nucleotide away. This chain joins TRBV6-2 or TRBV6-3 and TRBJ2-1, with 14 bases matching TRBD2. In germline, CDR1 is MNHEY, CDR2 SVGEGT. The CDR3 has 13 residues. CDR3 DNA sequence: TGTACCAGCAGGGGACTAGCGGGAGTTGAGTTGTTCTTC. Translation gives CTSRGLAGVELFF.

The rearrangement joins TRBV4-3 to TRBJ2-7, with D unclear. V lost 4 bases and J 0 bases, leaving 10 bases between the germline ends. CDR3 length: 14 amino acids. Germline V gene data show CDR1 as LGHNA and CDR2 as YSLEER. The CDR3 region is CASSPVTASYEQYF. CDR3 nucleotides: TGCGCCAGCAGCCCAGTGACTGCCTCCTACGAGCAGTACTTC.

The chain carries TRBV5-1 and TRBJ2-2; 11 bases map to TRBD2. Germline V CDR1 and CDR2: SGHRS, YFSETQ. This CDR3 has 17 residues. V was clipped by 3 bases and J by 1 base; unmatched bases: 5. For the CDR3, the DNA is TGCGCCAGCAGCTCCGGGACTAGCGGTTTGAACACCGGGGAGCTGTTTTTT. This gives the protein CASSSGTSGLNTGELFF.

This clonotype was counted a few times. The chain has TRBV6-1 and TRBJ2-7, with TRBD2 matching 7 bases. Germline trimming cut 2 bases from V and 3 bases from J; bases unmatched to any gene: 13. This CDR3 spans 17 amino acids. CDR1 is MNHNS and CDR2 is SASEGT in the germline V gene. The CDR3 sequence: CASSEPVAGALYYEQYF. The CDR3 coding sequence is TGTGCCAGCAGTGAACCCGTTGCGGGAGCCCTCTACTACGAGCAGTACTTC.

This chain links TRBV5-4 with TRBJ1-2; D is unclear. The CDR3 totals 17 residues. Germline CDR1 SGHNT, CDR2 YYREEE (reference sequence). Trimming stripped 0 bases from V and 6 bases from J, with 21 bases between. Written as DNA, the CDR3 is TGTGCCAGCAGCTTGGTAGATGGTCCGCCTGGGCAGGATGGCTACACCTTC. Its translation is CASSLVDGPPGQDGYTF.

With respect to this clonotype: Given a much more abundant clone one base away, this may be a read error. V is TRBV27 and J is TRBJ1-5, with D hard to call. The CDR3 is 13 amino acids. From germline, CDR1 is MNHEY and CDR2 SMNVEV (reference sequence). The CDR3 loop reads CTSSLNSNQPQHF. The DNA for the CDR3 is TGTACCAGCAGTTTGAATAGCAATCAGCCCCAGCATTTT.